A selection of T cell receptor beta chains follows, all from one sample in a study of blood T cell repertoires in COVID-19. Generated by immunoSEQ multiplex PCR, the TCRdb table keeps only in-frame clones and is missing some. The data show 200,000 to 250,000 clones, with roughly 84% seen just once and more than 2.5% held by the top ten. The sample taken for sequencing was peripheral blood. These receptors all stem from a woman in her 30s who had recovered from COVID-19. Each CDR3 is given with its conserved first and last residue. D genes are given only for firm matches.

V: TRBV5-1; length: 16; J: TRBJ1-6; D: TRBD1; CDR3: CASSFGQDIYNSPLHF; DNA: TGCGCCAGCAGCTTCGGACAGGATATCTATAATTCACCCCTCCACTTT
V: TRBV6-2/TRBV6-3; length: 17; J: TRBJ2-3; D: TRBD2; CDR3: CASSYIPTSGSRDTQYF; DNA: TGTGCCAGCAGTTACATACCGACTAGCGGGAGCCGTGATACGCAGTATTTT
V: TRBV24-1; length: 13; J: TRBJ1-1; D: NA; CDR3: CATSGAGSTEAFF; DNA: TGTGCCACCAGTGGGGCAGGGTCCACTGAAGCTTTCTTT
V: TRBV7-9; length: 15; J: TRBJ2-5; D: TRBD2; CDR3: CASSFSSGSFETQYF; DNA: TGTGCCAGCAGCTTTTCGAGCGGGAGTTTTGAGACCCAGTACTTC
V: TRBV27; length: 15; J: TRBJ2-1; D: TRBD2; CDR3: CASTRAGASYNEQFF; DNA: TGTGCCAGCACTAGAGCGGGAGCGTCCTACAATGAGCAGTTCTTC
V: TRBV6-5; length: 14; J: TRBJ2-3; D: NA; CDR3: CASSSMGPADTQYF; DNA: TGTGCCAGCAGTTCCATGGGCCCGGCAGATACGCAGTATTTT
V: TRBV21-1; length: 14; J: TRBJ2-2; D: NA; CDR3: CASSSCRVPGELFF; DNA: TGTGCCAGCAGCTCCTGCAGGGTTCCCGGGGAGCTGTTTTTT
V: TRBV29-1; length: 15; J: TRBJ2-7; D: TRBD1; CDR3: CSVCLQGDGVYEQYF; DNA: TGCAGCGTCTGCCTACAGGGGGATGGAGTCTACGAGCAGTACTTC
V: TRBV6-6; length: 15; J: TRBJ1-1; D: NA; CDR3: CASRPPGGRNTEAFF; DNA: TGTGCCAGCAGACCCCCCGGGGGACGGAACACTGAAGCTTTCTTT
V: TRBV2; length: 13; J: TRBJ1-5; D: NA; CDR3: CASSEDSHQPQHF; DNA: TGTGCCAGCAGCGAAGACAGTCATCAGCCCCAGCATTTT
V: TRBV3-1/TRBV3-2; length: 14; J: TRBJ2-5; D: TRBD1; CDR3: CASSQGGVGQDQYF; DNA: TGTGCCAGCAGCCAAGGGGGGGTGGGACAGGACCAGTACTTC
V: TRBV5-6; length: 11; J: TRBJ2-3; D: NA; CDR3: CASSTGFAQYF; DNA: TGTGCCAGCAGTACAGGGTTCGCCCAGTATTTT